What follows is one T cell receptor beta chain and its context. Its target is not known. This sample is drawn from a study of tumor-infiltrating lymphocytes in localized non-small cell lung cancer. Some clones are missing from TCRdb's copy, which holds only in-frame ones; the method was immunoSEQ multiplex PCR. This sample has about 24,000 clones, with about three fifths found just once. Overall study results and limits: Tumor T-cell fraction was not associated with recurrence-free survival.

With 4 bases removed from V and 1 base from J, the gap between germline ends came to 4 bases. Germline V lookup: CDR1 MRHNA, CDR2 SNTAGT. CDR3 length: 13 amino acids. This clonotype was sampled from a human donor with non-small cell lung cancer. Sequenced material: lung tumor tissue. The chain recombines TRBV6-4 with TRBJ2-2, with no clear D. CDR3 bases: TGTGCCAGCAGTGTAGGGAACACCGGGGAGCTGTTTTTT. Its protein product is CASSVGNTGELFF.